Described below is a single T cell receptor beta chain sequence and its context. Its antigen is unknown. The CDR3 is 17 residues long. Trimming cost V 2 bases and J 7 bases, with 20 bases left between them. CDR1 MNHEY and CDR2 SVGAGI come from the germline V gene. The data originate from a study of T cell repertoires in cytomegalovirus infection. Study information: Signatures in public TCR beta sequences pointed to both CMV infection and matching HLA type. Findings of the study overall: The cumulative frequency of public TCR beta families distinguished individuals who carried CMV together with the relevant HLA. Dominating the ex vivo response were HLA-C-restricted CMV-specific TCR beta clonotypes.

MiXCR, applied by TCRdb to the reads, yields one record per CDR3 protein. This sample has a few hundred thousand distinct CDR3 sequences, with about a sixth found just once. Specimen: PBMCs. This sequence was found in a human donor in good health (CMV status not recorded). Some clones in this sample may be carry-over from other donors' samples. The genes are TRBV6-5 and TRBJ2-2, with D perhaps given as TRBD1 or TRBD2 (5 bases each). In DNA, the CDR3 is TGTGCCAGCAGTTACGGCGAGGGGCAGGGTGGGATCGGGGAGCTGTTTTTT. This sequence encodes CASSYGEGQGGIGELFF.